The next 27 T cell receptor beta chains were all read from a single sample in a study of graft-versus-host responses after intestinal transplantation. Their antigen targets remain unknown. This table comes from immunoSEQ multiplex PCR, and its TCRdb copy is limited to in-frame clones, with some not included. Of some 100,000 clones in the sample, roughly 90% were seen once. Here the sequenced sample was unstimulated CD4+ T cells sorted from spleen or lymph node cells, taken before transplant. The receptors stem from a human donor who was the organ donor for an intestinal transplant.

The rearrangement links TRBV5-1 to TRBJ1-6, with 9 bases fitting TRBD1. Per germline, CDR1 SGHRS and CDR2 YFSETQ. The junction had 9 bases not matched to a gene; V was cut back by 4 bases and J by 10 bases. This CDR3 comprises 15 residues. The CDR3 region has the DNA TGCGCCAGCAGCCCACCGGGACAGGGCCCCTCACCCCTCCACTTT. Translated, it gives CASSPPGQGPSPLHF.

The genes are TRBV5-1 and TRBJ1-3, with 8 positions matching TRBD1. CDR3 length: 16 amino acids. Germline CDR1 reads SGHRS; CDR2 reads YFSETQ. With 4 bases clipped from V and 0 bases from J, the junction kept 6 bases outside the gene matches. The CDR3 region is CASSTGQGSSGNTIYF. In DNA form, the CDR3 reads TGCGCCAGCAGCACAGGACAGGGTAGCTCTGGAAACACCATATATTTT.

The chain combines TRBV4-2 with TRBJ2-2, with 10 bases matching TRBD2. CDR3 length equals 19 residues. Germline V lookup: CDR1 LGHNA, CDR2 YNFKEQ. V lost 1 base, J lost 4 bases, and 12 bases stayed unmatched. CDR3 residues: CASSQVFPSGGLGTGELFF. CDR3 bases: TGTGCCAGCAGCCAAGTTTTTCCTAGCGGGGGACTAGGCACCGGGGAGCTGTTTTTT.

The CDR3 here is CATLGGSRNEQYF. The CDR3 DNA is TGTGCCACCCTAGGGGGGTCGAGGAACGAGCAGTACTTC. The rearrangement links TRBV5-4 to TRBJ2-7; D tentatively fits TRBD1 or TRBD2 (6 bases each). V shed 9 bases and J shed 5 bases, with 18 bases lying between them. The CDR3 runs to 13 residues. In germline, CDR1 is SGHNT, CDR2 YYREEE (reference sequence).

The gene calls are TRBV5-4 and TRBJ1-2; D unresolved. V was pared by 0 bases and J by 8 bases, with 5 bases between. The length of the CDR3 is 11 residues. Germline CDR1 reads SGHNT; CDR2 reads YYREEE (reference sequence). The CDR3 is CASSLGVGYTF. In DNA, the CDR3 is TGTGCCAGCAGCTTGGGGGTCGGCTACACCTTC. Full variable domain (remainder filled in from reference TRBV5-4 and TRBJ1-2): ETGVTQSPTHLIKTRGQQVTLRCSSQSGHNTVSWYQQALGQGPQFIFQYYREEENGRGNFPPRFSGLQFPNYSSELNVNALELDDSALYLCASSLGVGYTFGSGTRLTVV.

This clone was detected once. The chain has TRBV11-3 and TRBJ1-3, with D unresolved. The germline V gene encodes CDR1 SGHNT and CDR2 YENEEA. The CDR3 contains 12 residues. V lost 5 bases to trimming and J lost 9 bases, with 11 bases between them. The CDR3 DNA sequence: TGTGCCAGCAGCAGAGGTGAAGGCACCATATATTTT. It specifies CASSRGEGTIYF.

J is TRBJ2-6 and V is TRBV5-1; perhaps TRBD2 as D (6 bases). The V end lost 4 bases, the J end lost 2 bases, and 19 bases lay between the germline ends. Germline V lookup: CDR1 SGHRS, CDR2 YFSETQ. The CDR3 is 18 amino acids. CDR3 amino acids: CASSAAVGEAPGANVLTF. For the CDR3, the DNA is TGCGCCAGCAGCGCGGCCGTGGGGGAGGCTCCTGGGGCCAACGTCCTGACTTTC. The variable domain in full, with the rest retrieved from reference TRBV5-1 and TRBJ2-6, is KAGVTQTPRYLIKTRGQQVTLSCSPISGHRSVSWYQQTPGQGLQFLFEYFSETQRNKGNFPGRFSGRQFSNSRSEMNVSTLELGDSALYLCASSAAVGEAPGANVLTFGAGSRLTVL.

The CDR3 DNA follows: TGTGCCAGCAGTTTAGGGAGAGGCGAGCAGTACTTC. The encoded protein is CASSLGRGEQYF. This chain connects TRBV28 to TRBJ2-7; D perhaps matches TRBD2 (5 bases). V lost 2 bases, J lost 6 bases, and 8 bases lay in between. This CDR3 is 12 amino acids long. The germline gives CDR1 MDHEN, CDR2 SYDVKM.

Comment on this clone: Additional DNA sequences in this sample encode the identical CDR3. V is TRBV30 and J is TRBJ1-1; D ambiguous. Germline loops: CDR1 GTSNPN, CDR2 SVGIG (reference sequence). With 3 bases removed from V and 2 bases from J, the gap between germline ends came to 4 bases. The CDR3 spans 11 residues. CDR3 coding DNA: TGTGCCTGGAGGGGAAACACTGAAGCTTTCTTT. Encoded protein: CAWRGNTEAFF. The full variable domain, in which reference TRBV30 and TRBJ1-1 provide the parts outside the CDR3, is SQTIHQWPATLVQPVGSPLSLECTVEGTSNPNLYWYRQAAGRGLQLLFYSVGIGQISSEVPQNLSASRPQDRQFILSSKKLLLSDSGFYLCAWRGNTEAFFGQGTRLTVV.

This clone was seen just once. This chain links TRBV7-3 with TRBJ2-2; 7 positions agree with TRBD2. The trim removed 5 bases at V and 0 bases at J, leaving 9 bases unmatched. Germline V gene sequence: CDR1 SGHTA, CDR2 FQGTGA. The CDR3 is 17 residues long. The CDR3 coding sequence is TGTGCCAGCAGCCCGACGAATGGGGGGGCGAACACCGGGGAGCTGTTTTTT. It encodes CASSPTNGGANTGELFF.

The chain employs TRBV30 and TRBJ1-6; the match to TRBD1 covers 8 bases. Germline assignment: CDR1 GTSNPN and CDR2 SVGIG (reference sequence). This CDR3 spans 14 amino acids. The J segment lost 6 bases and the V segment lost 4 bases, leaving 5 bases of the junction unmatched. CDR3 residues: CAWTGGAFNSPLHF. In DNA form, the CDR3 reads TGTGCCTGGACAGGGGGCGCGTTTAATTCACCCCTCCACTTT.

The V call is TRBV5-3, the J call TRBJ1-5; the match to TRBD1 covers 9 bases. TRBV5-3 is given ORF status, its function remaining uncertain. After removal of 3 bases from V and 2 bases from J, the junction contained 18 bases not matched to a gene. The CDR3 contains 20 residues. The CDR3 loop reads CARSYQAPTGQGPRNQPQHF. CDR3 nucleotide sequence: TGTGCCAGAAGCTATCAAGCGCCAACGGGACAGGGCCCCCGCAATCAGCCCCAGCATTTT.

The V gene is TRBV30, the J gene TRBJ2-7, with 11 bases lining up with TRBD2. V trimming: 2 bases; J trimming: 5 bases; junction bases outside the gene matches: 8. Per germline, CDR1 GTSNPN and CDR2 SVGIG (reference sequence). The CDR3 is 15 amino acids. The CDR3 coding sequence is TGTGCCTGGAGTCCCGGGACTAGCGGAAGGGACGAGCAGTACTTC. Amino acid sequence: CAWSPGTSGRDEQYF. Combining the CDR3 with reference TRBV30 and TRBJ2-7 gives the whole variable domain SQTIHQWPATLVQPVGSPLSLECTVEGTSNPNLYWYRQAAGRGLQLLFYSVGIGQISSEVPQNLSASRPQDRQFILSSKKLLLSDSGFYLCAWSPGTSGRDEQYFGPGTRLTVT.

The chain employs TRBV28 and TRBJ1-4; D gene uncertain. V shed 3 bases and J shed 0 bases, with 14 bases lying between them. The CDR3 is made up of 17 amino acids. Germline V lookup: CDR1 MDHEN, CDR2 SYDVKM. CDR3 bases: TGTGCCAGCAGTTTCTGGTCAGATTTTACAACTAATGAAAAACTGTTTTTT. Translated, it gives CASSFWSDFTTNEKLFF.

The chain couples TRBV5-6 to TRBJ1-1, with 7 bases fitting TRBD1. There are 15 residues in the CDR3. Germline values: CDR1 SGHDT, CDR2 YYEEEE. The J segment lost 1 base and the V segment lost 2 bases, leaving 5 bases of the junction unmatched. CDR3 amino acids: CASSFRDSGNTEAFF. The CDR3 DNA reads TGTGCCAGCAGCTTCCGGGACAGCGGGAACACTGAAGCTTTCTTT.

CDR3 in amino acids: CASSLGAENTEAFF. CDR3 DNA sequence: TGTGCCAGCAGCTTAGGTGCAGAGAACACTGAAGCTTTCTTT. V is TRBV7-9 and J is TRBJ1-1; D remains unclear. The V and J ends lost 1 base and 1 base respectively, with 7 bases between them. The germline V gene encodes CDR1 SEHNR and CDR2 FQNEAQ (reference sequence). The CDR3 loop spans 14 amino acids.

This chain uses TRBV13 with TRBJ2-7, with D perhaps matching TRBD2 (6 bases). CDR3 size: 16 residues. Germline V lookup: CDR1 PRHDT, CDR2 FYEKMQ (reference sequence). With 2 bases removed from V and 2 bases from J, the gap between germline ends came to 16 bases. The CDR3 is CASSLTGVGIPYEQYF. As DNA, the CDR3 is TGTGCCAGCAGCTTAACGGGGGTGGGGATACCCTACGAGCAGTACTTC.

This rearrangement joins TRBV4-1 to TRBJ1-6; unclear D gene. Germline assignment: CDR1 MGHRA and CDR2 YSYEKL. V lost 6 bases, J lost 1 base, and 13 bases lay in between. The CDR3 spans 16 residues. The CDR3 DNA reads TGCGCCAGCAGTCCCGTGGGTTCTTCCTATAATTCACCCCTCCACTTT. Protein: CASSPVGSSYNSPLHF.

V gene TRBV6-5 combines with J gene TRBJ1-5, with D possibly matching TRBD1 (5 bases). V lost 2 bases and J 5 bases, leaving 10 bases between the germline ends. This CDR3 contains 14 residues. The germline gives CDR1 MNHEY, CDR2 SVGAGI. CDR3 DNA sequence: TGTGCCAGCAGTTACAAGGGGCTGCATCAGCCCCAGCATTTT. This sequence encodes CASSYKGLHQPQHF.

The chain joins TRBV7-9 to TRBJ2-3; perhaps TRBD2 as D (6 bases). The CDR3 is 16 amino acids. The V gene lost 0 bases and the J gene lost 1 base, with 11 bases spanning the gap. Germline V gives CDR1 SEHNR, CDR2 FQNEAQ (reference sequence). The CDR3 loop is CASSLAARGGTDTQYF. The CDR3 DNA is TGTGCCAGCAGCTTAGCGGCGCGCGGGGGCACAGATACGCAGTATTTT.

The chain recombines TRBV5-1 with TRBJ1-6, with TRBD1 identical over 7 bases. Germline CDR1 and CDR2: SGHRS and YFSETQ. This CDR3 has 14 residues. J lost 7 bases, V lost 5 bases, and 6 bases had no gene match. The CDR3 loop reads CASRRTGDNSPLHF. In DNA form, the CDR3 reads TGCGCCAGCAGACGAACAGGGGACAATTCACCCCTCCACTTT.

The genes are TRBV7-8 and TRBJ2-3; 8 nucleotides agree with TRBD1. This CDR3 is 16 amino acids long. J was trimmed by 0 bases and V by 7 bases; bases with no gene match: 9. Germline V gene data show CDR1 as SGHVS and CDR2 as FQNEAQ. CDR3 DNA sequence: TGTGCCAGCACCGAAAGGACAGGGTTTAGCACAGATACGCAGTATTTT. Amino acids: CASTERTGFSTDTQYF.

This clone was counted a few times. The chain employs TRBV5-6 and TRBJ1-4; unclear D gene. Trimming stripped 2 bases from V and 7 bases from J, with 6 bases between. CDR1 is SGHDT and CDR2 is YYEEEE in the germline V gene. The CDR3 sequence is 12 residues long. The CDR3 coding sequence is TGTGCCAGCAGCTTTGTAGGTGAAAAACTGTTTTTT. Protein sequence: CASSFVGEKLFF.

This clone was seen only once. J is TRBJ2-1 and V is TRBV7-8; D may be TRBD2 (6 bases). Trimming pared 1 base from V and 2 bases from J, leaving 9 bases between. This CDR3 comprises 15 residues. The germline V gene encodes CDR1 SGHVS and CDR2 FQNEAQ. DNA for the CDR3: TGTGCCAGCAGCTTAGGGCTAGCGCCCTACAATGAGCAGTTCTTC. Protein product: CASSLGLAPYNEQFF.

The V gene is TRBV9, the J gene TRBJ1-6; possibly TRBD1 for D (6 bases). The CDR3 is 14 residues long. Trimming took 0 bases from V and 7 from J, leaving 8 bases between them. The germline CDR1 and CDR2 sequences are SGDLS and YYNGEE. This CDR3 reads CASSVAGDNSPLHF. In nucleotides, the CDR3 is TGTGCCAGCAGCGTAGCAGGGGACAATTCACCCCTCCACTTT.

This chain links TRBV7-6 with TRBJ1-6, with unresolved D. Germline V gene sequence: CDR1 SGHVS, CDR2 FNYEAQ. This CDR3 region has 14 residues. Trimming removed 5 bases from V and 3 bases from J, with 8 bases in between. The CDR3 nucleotides read TGTGCCAGCAGCCCCCTGGGCTATAATTCACCCCTCCACTTT. It codes for CASSPLGYNSPLHF.

The chain links TRBV28 to TRBJ1-2; unclear D gene. CDR1 and CDR2 (germline): MDHEN, SYDVKM. The CDR3 has 10 residues. The V end lost 8 bases, the J end lost 8 bases, and 9 bases lay between the germline ends. CDR3 residues: CASGWGGYTF. The CDR3, as DNA: TGTGCCAGCGGCTGGGGAGGCTACACCTTC.